These 31 T cell receptor beta chains were all obtained from the same sample, sequenced in a study of T cell clones after liver transplantation (dated by TCRdb to between 2018 and 2021). The library relied on the immunoSEQ multiplex PCR assay. Entries here come from immuneACCESS through TCRdb and include only in-frame sequences with V and J called. Some clones fail to appear in such tables; in the studies checked, an unresolved V gene covers under half of the shortfall, and the cause of the remainder is unknown. In this sample the table shows 15,000 to 20,000 clones, 80% to 90% of which occur a single time. Of the sample, about an eighth falls within the top ten clones. The sequenced sample was CD8+ T cells from blood, obtained 46 months after liver transplant. These receptors all stem from a human patient who received a liver transplant. The graft donor may be the source of some T cells after a transplant.

The chain combines TRBV6-6 with TRBJ2-2, with no clear D. CDR1 is MNHNY, CDR2 SVGAGI, per germline (reference sequence). V was cut by 5 bases and J by 6 bases, with 4 bases left in between. The CDR3 loop spans 11 amino acids. The CDR3 region has the DNA TGTGCCAGCAGTGGGGCCGGGGAGCTGTTTTTT. Its protein is CASSGAGELFF.

The chain has TRBV28 and TRBJ1-5, with TRBD1 matching over 9 bases. The germline V gene encodes CDR1 MDHEN and CDR2 SYDVKM. V lost 6 bases to trimming and J lost 4 bases; unmatched junction nucleotides: 7. The length of the CDR3 is 15 residues. The CDR3 protein is CASRYPGQGNQPQHF. CDR3 coding DNA: TGTGCCAGCAGGTACCCGGGACAGGGTAATCAGCCCCAGCATTTT.

The V gene is TRBV19, the J gene TRBJ1-2; D not certain. This CDR3 contains 14 residues. Germline CDR1 and CDR2: LNHDA and SQIVND (reference sequence). The V gene lost 8 bases and the J gene lost 3 bases, with 16 bases spanning the gap. CDR3 loop: CASAPAGVDYGYTF. The CDR3 nucleotides read TGTGCCAGTGCCCCGGCTGGGGTGGACTATGGCTACACCTTC.

V and J are TRBV30 and TRBJ1-1; D is unresolved. The CDR3 is made up of 13 amino acids. V was cut by 4 bases and J by 3 bases, with 12 bases left in between. CDR1 and CDR2 (germline): GTSNPN, SVGIG (reference sequence). CDR3 loop: CAWKVAWDTEAFF. The CDR3 DNA is TGTGCCTGGAAAGTCGCGTGGGACACTGAAGCTTTCTTT. Looking up the rest from reference TRBV30 and TRBJ1-1 gives the full variable domain: SQTIHQWPATLVQPVGSPLSLECTVEGTSNPNLYWYRQAAGRGLQLLFYSVGIGQISSEVPQNLSASRPQDRQFILSSKKLLLSDSGFYLCAWKVAWDTEAFFGQGTRLTVV.

The V call is TRBV7-3, the J call TRBJ2-2; possible D gene TRBD2, 6 bases. The V and J ends lost 3 bases and 6 bases respectively, with 17 bases between them. The CDR3 has 16 residues. The germline V gene has CDR1 SGHTA and CDR2 FQGTGA. CDR3 coding DNA: TGTGCCAGCAGCTTGAAACAGCCCGGGGGTTCCGGGGAGCTGTTTTTT. This encodes CASSLKQPGGSGELFF.

The chain couples TRBV28 to TRBJ1-5; perhaps TRBD1 as D (6 bases). Germline V gene lookup returns CDR1 MDHEN and CDR2 SYDVKM. V lost 6 bases, J lost 9 bases, and 12 bases lay in between. The CDR3 sequence is 12 residues long. CDR3 nucleotide sequence: TGTGCCAGCAGCTCCCTCAGGGGGCCCCAGCATTTT. The encoded protein is CASSSLRGPQHF.

This chain links TRBV6-5 with TRBJ1-3, with D uncertain. V gave up 0 bases and J gave up 4 bases, with 7 bases separating them. This CDR3 spans 14 amino acids. From germline, CDR1 is MNHEY and CDR2 SVGAGI. CDR3 coding DNA: TGTGCCAGCAGTTACTCGTATAGGGGAAACACCATATATTTT. Residues: CASSYSYRGNTIYF.

This clone has a handful of counts. This chain links TRBV9 with TRBJ2-3; 14 bases match TRBD2. The CDR3 has 16 amino acids. The germline gives CDR1 SGDLS, CDR2 YYNGEE. Germline trimming cut 4 bases from V and 5 bases from J; bases unmatched to any gene: 6. CDR3 sequence (DNA): TGTGCCAGCAGCCCCGGGACTAGCGGGAGAGGAGATACGCAGTATTTT. Translation gives CASSPGTSGRGDTQYF.

J is TRBJ2-1 and V is TRBV4-1; D is possibly TRBD2 (5 bases). The CDR3 totals 14 residues. Germline V gives CDR1 MGHRA, CDR2 YSYEKL. The germline V and J ends were trimmed by 1 base and 7 bases, with 11 bases remaining between them. This chain's CDR3 is CASSQGGRLNEQFF. The CDR3 DNA sequence: TGCGCCAGCAGCCAAGGGGGTCGACTAAATGAGCAGTTCTTC.

V is TRBV6-5 and J is TRBJ1-3; no firm D call. CDR3 length: 16 residues. Trimming shortened V by 4 bases and J by 0 bases, and 13 bases separated the two germline ends. The V gene's germline CDR1 is MNHEY and CDR2 SVGAGI. The CDR3 region is CASSSNQADSGNTIYF. Written as DNA, the CDR3 is TGTGCCAGCAGTTCAAACCAGGCCGACTCTGGAAACACCATATATTTT.

The J gene is TRBJ2-5, the V gene TRBV9; 8 bases map to TRBD1. Germline assignment: CDR1 SGDLS and CDR2 YYNGEE. V was clipped by 2 bases and J by 5 bases; unmatched bases: 11. The CDR3 has 16 amino acids. CDR3 bases: TGTGCCAGCAGCGTTGACCAGGGGGCAGAGAAGGAGACCCAGTACTTC. Amino acid sequence: CASSVDQGAEKETQYF. Complete variable domain (other parts from reference TRBV9 and TRBJ2-5): DSGVTQTPKHLITATGQRVTLRCSPRSGDLSVYWYQQSLDQGLQFLIQYYNGEERAKGNILERFSAQQFPDLHSELNLSSLELGDSALYFCASSVDQGAEKETQYFGPGTRLLVL.

The rearrangement uses TRBV5-7 and TRBJ2-7; D may be TRBD2 (7 bases). TRBV5-7 is placed among ORFs of uncertain function. The CDR3 is made up of 14 amino acids. V lost 4 bases and J 4 bases, leaving 15 bases between the germline ends. CDR3 protein: CASSGGGSRYEQYF. As DNA, the CDR3 is TGTGCCAGCAGCGGGGGGGGCTCTAGATACGAGCAGTACTTC.

This clone was seen only once. V gene TRBV7-2 combines with J gene TRBJ2-7; possibly TRBD2 for D (5 bases). CDR1 SGHTA and CDR2 FQGNSA come from the germline V gene. The CDR3 is 16 residues long. V was cut by 6 bases and J by 0 bases, with 18 bases left in between. The CDR3 loop is CASRAGMDSDSYEQYF. The CDR3 DNA follows: TGTGCCAGCAGGGCCGGTATGGACTCGGACTCCTACGAGCAGTACTTC.

This chain links TRBV4-2 with TRBJ2-7; D possibly matches TRBD1 or TRBD2 (5 bases each). This CDR3 contains 14 residues. V was pared by 3 bases and J by 0 bases, with 9 bases between. CDR1 and CDR2 (germline): LGHNA, YNFKEQ. In nucleotides, the CDR3 is TGTGCCAGCAGCCAGGGGGATTCCTCCTACGAGCAGTACTTC. Protein: CASSQGDSSYEQYF.

The chain recombines TRBV28 with TRBJ2-2; 13 bases match TRBD2. Trimming at V came to 10 bases and at J to 4 bases, leaving 15 bases not matched to a gene. The CDR3 has 18 residues. Germline V gene data show CDR1 as MDHEN and CDR2 as SYDVKM. The CDR3 DNA is TGTGCCACCCAAGGTTGGACTAGCGGGAGCGGCGGCACCGGGGAGCTGTTTTTT. Translating gives CATQGWTSGSGGTGELFF.

This clone was recorded only once. The rearrangement joins TRBV27 to TRBJ1-5, with D unresolved. Germline V lookup: CDR1 MNHEY, CDR2 SMNVEV (reference sequence). V lost 2 bases and J lost 0, with 2 bases in between. This CDR3 has 13 residues. Written as DNA, the CDR3 is TGTGCCAGCAGTTTAAGTAGCAATCAGCCCCAGCATTTT. Protein sequence: CASSLSSNQPQHF.

There are a few counts of this clone. In DNA, the CDR3 is TGTGCCAGCAGCTTGGCCGCTAACACTGAAGCTTTCTTT. It is translated as CASSLAANTEAFF. The chain couples TRBV5-4 to TRBJ1-1; D is ambiguous. CDR1 SGHNT and CDR2 YYREEE come from the germline V gene (reference sequence). With 0 bases removed from V and 2 bases from J, the gap between germline ends came to 5 bases. There are 13 residues in the CDR3. Filled out from reference TRBV5-4 and TRBJ1-1, the complete variable domain reads ETGVTQSPTHLIKTRGQQVTLRCSSQSGHNTVSWYQQALGQGPQFIFQYYREEENGRGNFPPRFSGLQFPNYSSELNVNALELDDSALYLCASSLAANTEAFFGQGTRLTVV.

This chain uses TRBV4-1 with TRBJ2-4, with 10 bases matching TRBD2. This CDR3 comprises 16 residues. Per germline, CDR1 MGHRA and CDR2 YSYEKL. The V segment lost 4 bases and the J segment 8 bases; nucleotides outside the gene matches: 11. The CDR3 region is CASSRGLAADEDIQYF. The CDR3, as DNA: TGCGCCAGCAGCCGCGGACTAGCGGCTGATGAGGACATTCAGTACTTC.

This clone occurred once. The chain carries TRBV28 and TRBJ2-1; TRBD2 matches at 11 bases. J lost 2 bases, V lost 3 bases, and 6 bases had no gene match. Germline V gene sequence: CDR1 MDHEN, CDR2 SYDVKM. This CDR3 is 17 amino acids long. In DNA form, the CDR3 reads TGTGCCAGCAGTTTCCCGGGACTAGCGGAAGCCTACAATGAGCAGTTCTTC. Translation gives CASSFPGLAEAYNEQFF.

This clone has only one observation. CDR3 coding DNA: TGTGCCACCTCCTGGAGGGGGGACCCGGCGGATGAGCAGTTCTTC. Encoded protein: CATSWRGDPADEQFF. The chain carries TRBV19 and TRBJ2-1; D assignment may be TRBD1 or TRBD2 (6 bases each). V was pared by 10 bases and J by 8 bases, with 24 bases between. CDR1 is LNHDA and CDR2 is SQIVND in the germline V gene (reference sequence). The CDR3 is 15 amino acids.

There are a few counts of this clone. The chain recombines TRBV16 with TRBJ1-2; the match to TRBD1 covers 8 bases. V was pared by 2 bases and J by 4 bases, with 3 bases of the junction left unmatched. Germline V CDR1 and CDR2: KGHSY, FQNENV. The CDR3 loop spans 14 amino acids. The DNA for the CDR3 is TGTGCCAGCAGCCAACCGGACAGGGTCTATGGCTACACCTTC. Amino acids: CASSQPDRVYGYTF.

In this sample, this clone turned up once. The V and J genes are TRBV4-3 and TRBJ2-7, with 9 positions matching TRBD1. The CDR3 loop spans 14 amino acids. J lost 3 bases, V lost 3 bases, and 3 bases had no gene match. Germline-derived CDR1 and CDR2 are LGHNA and YSLEER. The CDR3 DNA reads TGCGCCAGCAGCCAGATGACAGGGGGCTACGAGCAGTACTTC. It is translated as CASSQMTGGYEQYF.

The V gene is TRBV30, the J gene TRBJ2-7; TRBD1 aligns across 12 bases. The junction had 7 bases not matched to a gene; V was cut back by 3 bases and J by 7 bases. CDR1 is GTSNPN, CDR2 SVGIG, per germline (reference sequence). This CDR3 is built from 14 residues. CDR3 in DNA: TGTGCCTGGAGCTTGGGACAGGGGGCTCAAGAGCAGTACTTC. Translation gives CAWSLGQGAQEQYF.

The rearrangement links TRBV27 to TRBJ2-7; perhaps TRBD2 as D (5 bases). Per the germline V gene, CDR1 is MNHEY and CDR2 is SMNVEV (reference sequence). The CDR3 length is 15 residues. Trimming removed 2 bases at V and 4 bases at J, with 15 bases between. CDR3 coding DNA: TGTGCCAGCAGTTTAGTGGCTAGCCACGGATACGAGCAGTACTTC. Translating gives CASSLVASHGYEQYF.

This chain connects TRBV28 to TRBJ2-5, with D unresolved. This CDR3 has 14 residues. V was pared by 3 bases and J by 5 bases, with 13 bases between. From germline, CDR1 is MDHEN and CDR2 SYDVKM. CDR3 coding DNA: TGTGCCAGCAGTTTGATCCAGGTGGTGGAGACCCAGTACTTC. It yields the protein CASSLIQVVETQYF.

The chain employs TRBV18 and TRBJ1-3, with D possibly matching TRBD1 (6 bases). Germline CDR1 reads KGHSH; CDR2 reads LQKENI. The CDR3 spans 15 residues. V was clipped by 3 bases and J by 4 bases, with 13 bases between them. The CDR3 here is CASSPRTEPGNTIYF. CDR3 DNA sequence: TGTGCCAGCTCACCGCGGACAGAGCCCGGAAACACCATATATTTT.

The chain carries TRBV29-1 and TRBJ2-5; 7 nucleotides agree with TRBD2. The CDR3 runs 14 residues. CDR1 and CDR2 (germline): SQVTM, ANQGSEA. V dropped 7 bases and J dropped 1; count of bases not matched to a gene: 9. The CDR3 sequence: CSGIYSGIQETQYF. CDR3 bases: TGCAGCGGCATTTACAGCGGGATCCAAGAGACCCAGTACTTC.

The chain combines TRBV7-3 with TRBJ2-1, with TRBD2 matching over 13 bases. The germline V gene encodes CDR1 SGHTA and CDR2 FQGTGA. The CDR3 loop spans 15 amino acids. With 4 bases clipped from V and 8 bases from J, the junction kept 5 bases outside the gene matches. CDR3 coding DNA: TGTGCCAGCAGCTCCTCTGGACTAGCGGGAGATGAGCAGTTCTTC. Residues: CASSSSGLAGDEQFF.

This clone was detected only a few times. The rearrangement links TRBV13 to TRBJ2-5; 9 bases fit TRBD1. From germline, CDR1 is PRHDT and CDR2 FYEKMQ (reference sequence). The CDR3 spans 14 residues. Trimming cost V 6 bases and J 5 bases; bases outside gene matches: 7. The CDR3 loop is CASRGQGDLETQYF. CDR3 nucleotides: TGTGCCAGCAGGGGACAGGGAGATTTGGAGACCCAGTACTTC.

The chain recombines TRBV25-1 with TRBJ2-2; 7 bases are a match to TRBD2. In germline, CDR1 is MGHDK, CDR2 SYGVNS. The CDR3 is 14 residues long. Unmatched junction bases numbered 6, after V lost 5 bases and J lost 6 bases. CDR3 coding DNA: TGTGCCAGCAGTAAAGTGGGAGGGTCCGGGGAGCTGTTTTTT. The encoded protein is CASSKVGGSGELFF.

Written as DNA, the CDR3 is TGTGCCAGCAGTTTATACAGGTCGCCACCTTACGAGCAGTACTTC. Translating it yields CASSLYRSPPYEQYF. This chain connects TRBV28 to TRBJ2-7; the D gene is possibly TRBD1 (5 bases). The length of the CDR3 is 15 residues. Deletions cut 1 base from V and 4 bases from J, with 14 bases between. The germline V gene has CDR1 MDHEN and CDR2 SYDVKM.